Detailed here is one T cell receptor (beta chain). Its antigen has not been determined. For every CD8+ T cell subset, over 250,000 cells were flow-sorted straight into RLT lysis buffer, and each subset was sorted in triplicate. Standard density gradient centrifugation was used to isolate peripheral blood mononuclear cells from buffy coats. An RNeasy Mini Kit was used to extract total RNA from the sorted cells. The data belong to a study of CXCR3-negative and CXCR3-positive naive CD8 T cells (dated by TCRdb to about 2019). Regarding the study in general: In total, some 130 million TRB reads were obtained, or roughly 1.5 +/- 0.3 million reads per library. The diversity and physicochemical repertoire analyses included some 11 donors pooled from two independent experiments. The TRBV-TRBJ cluster analysis covered naive subsets from 5 donors and memory cells from 3 donors. The study at large found these results: Within the same donor, TRBV-TRBJ usage looked similar between naive CXCR3-negative and CXCR3-positive cells, but memory cells had distinct patterns. Freshly isolated PBMCs were used for most assays because CXCR3 expression went down partially after cryopreservation. Because surface CD5, which is linked to self-reactivity in mice, was comparable between the naive subsets, TCR interaction strength was also inferred from the physicochemical properties of TRB CDR3s. Both naive subsets had comparably high repertoire diversity, while memory CD8+ T cells had much lower repertoire diversity.

The CDR3, from cysteine to phenylalanine, totals 13 residues. No DNA has been recorded. CDR1 SGHTA and CDR2 FQGTGA were looked up in the germline V gene. The instrument given in TCRdb is NextSeq 550. The Human TCR Profiling Kit (MiLaboratory) was used to prepare UMI-labeled 5' RACE TRB cDNA libraries. The full amount of extracted RNA was used for cDNA synthesis, and the full amount of resulting cDNA was used for PCR amplification. Libraries were prepared in parallel with an identical number of PCR cycles. On the study's bioinformatics: MIGEC and MiXCR extracted about 53,000 +/- 10,000 unique UMI-labeled TRB cDNA molecules per library, requiring at least two reads per UMI. An average of 40,000 +/- 10,000 functional in-frame TRB CDR3 nucleotide clonotypes without stop codons was found per library. After downsampling to 5000 UMI-labeled TRB molecules per sample, diversity metrics, including normalized Shannon-Wiener and Chao1, were computed in VDJtools. For the central five CDR3 residues, VDJtools calculated physicochemical properties weighted by clonotype size, namely interaction energy, strength, volume and Kidera factor 4. Once TCRdb had reprocessed the reads, it stored one entry per CDR3 protein sequence and supplied no DNA. TCRdb's processing, not the study's, gives the V and J calls here. The table of this sample itemizes 25,000 to 35,000 distinct CDR3 sequences. Roughly 10% of the sample rests with the top ten.

The chain uses TRBV7-3 and TRBJ2-3. The receptor's source is a human donor in good health. Some clones in this sample may be carry-over from other donors' samples. The sample was memory CD8+ T cells from blood. Sample cell subset or site, as interpreted from the label and publication: conventional CD8+ memory T cells (TMEM), sorted as controls. This receptor carries the CDR3 CASSLMGTDTQYF.